Listed below are T cell receptor beta chains from one sample, sequenced in a study of a mutant IDH1 vaccine in newly diagnosed glioma. These receptors' antigens are unknown. The repertoire was sequenced with immunoSEQ multiplex PCR; TCRdb's copy has only in-frame clones and lacks some. The repertoire consists of approximately 50,000 clones, with around 89% occurring once and the leading ten covering approximately 5.1%. Sample: PBMCs, taken from a glioma patient whose treatment included an IDH1 peptide vaccine. Receptor source: a woman in her forties with glioma. CDR3s leave out the opening cysteine and the closing phenylalanine or tryptophan. The D gene is left open where the match is weak.

D: .; J: TRBJ2-1; V: TRBV27; CDR3: ASSVTGEGYNEQF
D: TRBD2; J: TRBJ2-7; V: TRBV2; CDR3: ASGTSGSYEQY
D: .; J: TRBJ1-6; V: TRBV4-3; CDR3: ASSLVYVGSPSPLH
D: .; J: TRBJ1-1; V: TRBV5-1; CDR3: ASSFGPGGTEAF
D: .; J: TRBJ2-3; V: TRBV5-1; CDR3: ASRDSVPSTDTQY
D: TRBD1; J: TRBJ1-2; V: TRBV5-4; CDR3: ASSPGQNYGYT
D: TRBD1; J: TRBJ1-1; V: TRBV6-6; CDR3: ASSYEETGSPEAF
D: .; J: TRBJ1-5; V: TRBV4-3; CDR3: ASSQTHFDSNQPQH
D: TRBD1; J: TRBJ1-1; V: TRBV11-2; CDR3: ASSLGDRGRANTEAF
D: .; J: TRBJ2-7; V: TRBV5-1; CDR3: ASSLQGRPSYEQY
D: TRBD2; J: TRBJ2-7; V: TRBV5-4; CDR3: ASSGGLAGYYEQY
D: .; J: TRBJ2-1; V: TRBV25-1; CDR3: VAENSYNEQF
D: TRBD2; J: TRBJ2-7; V: TRBV10-3; CDR3: AISEWGLAGGPVEQY
D: TRBD2; J: TRBJ2-7; V: TRBV6-1; CDR3: ASSPTGGGNEQY
D: TRBD1; J: TRBJ1-2; V: TRBV5-1; CDR3: ASSQGQGADYGYT
D: TRBD2; J: TRBJ2-7; V: TRBV2; CDR3: ASSVGLARHEQY
D: .; J: TRBJ1-1; V: TRBV5-1; CDR3: ASSLRGLNTEAF
D: TRBD1; J: TRBJ1-1; V: TRBV7-2; CDR3: ASSLQGGRTEAF
D: TRBD1; J: TRBJ2-7; V: TRBV7-2; CDR3: ASSFYRGAYEQY
D: .; J: TRBJ1-2; V: TRBV2; CDR3: ASGSTVQILYGYT
D: .; J: TRBJ1-5; V: TRBV7-9; CDR3: ASSVTGAPNQPQH